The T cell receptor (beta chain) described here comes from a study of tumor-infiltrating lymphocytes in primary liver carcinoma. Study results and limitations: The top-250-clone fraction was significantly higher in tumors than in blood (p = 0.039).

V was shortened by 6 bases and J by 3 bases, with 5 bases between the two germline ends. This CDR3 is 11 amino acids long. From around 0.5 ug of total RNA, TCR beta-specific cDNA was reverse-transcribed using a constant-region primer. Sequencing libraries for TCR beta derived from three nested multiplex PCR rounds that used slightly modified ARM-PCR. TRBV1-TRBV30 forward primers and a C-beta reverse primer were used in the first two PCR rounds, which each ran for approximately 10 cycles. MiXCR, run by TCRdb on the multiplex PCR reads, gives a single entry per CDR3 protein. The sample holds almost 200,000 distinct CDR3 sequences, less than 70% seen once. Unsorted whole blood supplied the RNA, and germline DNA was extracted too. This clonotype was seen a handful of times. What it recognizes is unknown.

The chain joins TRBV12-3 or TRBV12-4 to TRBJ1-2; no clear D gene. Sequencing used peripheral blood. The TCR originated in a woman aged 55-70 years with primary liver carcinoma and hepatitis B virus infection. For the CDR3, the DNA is TGTGCCAGCAGCAGGTACTATGGCTACACCTTC. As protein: CASSRYYGYTF.